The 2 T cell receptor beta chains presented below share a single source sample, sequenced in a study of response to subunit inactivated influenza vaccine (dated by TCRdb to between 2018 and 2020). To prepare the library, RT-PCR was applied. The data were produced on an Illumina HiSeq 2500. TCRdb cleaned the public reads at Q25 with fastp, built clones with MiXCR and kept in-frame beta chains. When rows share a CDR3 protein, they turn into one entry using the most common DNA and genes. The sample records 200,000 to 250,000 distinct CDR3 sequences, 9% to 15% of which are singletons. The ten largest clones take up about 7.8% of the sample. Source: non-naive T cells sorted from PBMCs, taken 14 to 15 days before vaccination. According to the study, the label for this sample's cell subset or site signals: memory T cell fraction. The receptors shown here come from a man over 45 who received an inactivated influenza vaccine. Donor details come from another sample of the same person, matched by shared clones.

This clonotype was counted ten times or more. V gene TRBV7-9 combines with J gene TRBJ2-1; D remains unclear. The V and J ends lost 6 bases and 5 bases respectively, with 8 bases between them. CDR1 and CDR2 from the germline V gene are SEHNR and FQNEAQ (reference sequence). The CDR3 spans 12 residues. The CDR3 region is CASSSLNNEQFF. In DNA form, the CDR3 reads TGTGCCAGCAGTTCCTTGAACAATGAGCAGTTCTTC.

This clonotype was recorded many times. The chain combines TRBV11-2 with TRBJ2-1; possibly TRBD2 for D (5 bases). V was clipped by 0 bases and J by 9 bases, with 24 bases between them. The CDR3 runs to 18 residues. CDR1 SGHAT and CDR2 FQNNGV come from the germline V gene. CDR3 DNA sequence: TGTGCCAGCAGCTTAGATCCCCAATGGGAGAAAAAACGGCGTGAGCAGTTCTTC. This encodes CASSLDPQWEKKRREQFF. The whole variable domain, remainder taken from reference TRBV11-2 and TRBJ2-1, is EAGVAQSPRYKIIEKRQSVAFWCNPISGHATLYWYQQILGQGPKLLIQFQNNGVVDDSQLPKDRFSAERLKGVDSTLKIQPAKLEDSAVYLCASSLDPQWEKKRREQFFGPGTRLTVL.